Included here is one T cell receptor beta chain sequence, with context. The antigen remains unidentified. The source of the sample is a study of cytomegalovirus exposure and HLA in healthy donors. The PCR was carried out with 60 Vbeta primers and 13 Jbeta primers. Sequencing used immunoSEQ multiplex PCR; TCRdb keeps in-frame clones, though not all of them. The data contain around 92,000 clones, about three quarters of them singletons. This CDR3 has 18 amino acids. V dropped 6 bases and J dropped 0 bases, with 18 bases sitting between them. Looked up from germline, CDR1 is KGHSH and CDR2 is LQKENI. Study results and caveats: A link between a missense DCLRE1C variant and TCR beta V- and J-gene trimming emerged from a later analysis. Reportedly, TCR beta sequences accurately predicted HLA-A and HLA-B alleles in most subjects.

The chain carries TRBV18 and TRBJ1-6; D uncertain. Material: PBMCs. This sequence originates from a human donor in good health. The CDR3 DNA reads TGTGCCAGCTCGCCTGGACTGTCCACGAGCTCCTATAATTCACCCCTCCACTTT. It translates to CASSPGLSTSSYNSPLHF.